This is a list of T cell receptor beta chains from one sample in a study of cytomegalovirus exposure and HLA in healthy donors. Some clones are missing from TCRdb's copy, which holds only in-frame ones; the method was immunoSEQ multiplex PCR. The sample consists of some 190,000 clones, approximately 85% of them appearing once. The specimen was PBMCs. All receptors derive from a woman younger than 30 in good health and CMV-seronegative. The CDR3 runs from the conserved cysteine through the conserved F or W. The order of the fields is D gene, V gene, J gene, clone size, CDR3 DNA, CDR3 protein. A D gene is named only where the DNA matches it firmly. Clone size appears in some rows only: once, few, many, or a class for an expanded clone.

TRBD2	TRBV15	TRBJ2-5	NA	TGTGCCACCAGCGGGTTAGCGGGGTACCAAGAGACCCAGTACTTC	CATSGLAGYQETQYF
TRBD2	TRBV2	TRBJ2-1	once	TGTGCCAGCAGTGATTGGCTAGCGGGGGGCAATGAGCAGTTCTTC	CASSDWLAGGNEQFF
NA	TRBV7-3	TRBJ2-7	NA	TGTGCCAGCAGCCTCCATCGGGACAACTCCTACGAGCAGTACTTC	CASSLHRDNSYEQYF
TRBD1	TRBV4-1	TRBJ1-5	NA	TGCGCCAGCACTGTTAAACAGGGGCACAATCAGCCCCAGCATTTT	CASTVKQGHNQPQHF
NA	TRBV2	TRBJ1-2	NA	TGTGCCAGCAACGACCGGGACACTGTATCTTGCACCTTC	CASNDRDTVSCTF
TRBD1	TRBV28	TRBJ1-2	NA	TGTGCCAGCAACCATGGCAGGGGGCTAGGGAACTATGGCTACACCTTC	CASNHGRGLGNYGYTF
TRBD1	TRBV5-4	TRBJ1-2	NA	TGTGCCAGCAGGTGGGGGACAGGGGGAACATATGGCTACACCTTC	CASRWGTGGTYGYTF
TRBD2	TRBV29-1	TRBJ2-5	NA	TGCAGCGCCTCGTCAGACGGGGGGATTCAAGAGACCCAGTACTTC	CSASSDGGIQETQYF
TRBD1	TRBV11-2	TRBJ2-7	NA	TGTGCCGGAGGATCCGGGACAGGGGGCGCCGAGCAGTACTTC	CAGGSGTGGAEQYF
TRBD2	TRBV7-2	TRBJ2-2	NA	TGTGCCAGCACCTTGGGAGGGGAGGGCGCGCTGTTTTTT	CASTLGGEGALFF
NA	TRBV19	TRBJ1-5	NA	TGTGCCAGTCGATTGCAGGGCGAAGGAGTTCAGCCCCAGCATTTT	CASRLQGEGVQPQHF
NA	TRBV10-3	TRBJ1-4	once	TGTGCCATCAGTGAGTCAGGGGGACGCGAAAAACTGTTTTTT	CAISESGGREKLFF
TRBD1	TRBV29-1	TRBJ2-5	NA	TGCAGCGTTATCCTTCCGGACAGGGCCCAAGAGACCCAGTACTTC	CSVILPDRAQETQYF
TRBD1	TRBV6-4	TRBJ2-4	NA	TGTGCCAGCAGTGCATCGACAGGGGGCGAGAACATTCAGTACTTC	CASSASTGGENIQYF
NA	TRBV7-2	TRBJ2-7	NA	TGTGCCAGCAGGATAGGGGGGGACTCCTACGAGCAGTACTTC	CASRIGGDSYEQYF
NA	TRBV19	TRBJ2-7	few	TGTGCCAGTAGCCACTCAGGGATGCACGAGCAGTACTTC	CASSHSGMHEQYF
TRBD1	TRBV15	TRBJ2-7	NA	TGTGCCACCAGCAGAGATTATGGTGTCGGGACAGGTACCTACGAGCAGTACTTC	CATSRDYGVGTGTYEQYF
TRBD1	TRBV4-1	TRBJ1-2	NA	TGCGCCAGCAGCCAAGGGTACAGGGGTTCTAACTATGGCTACACCTTC	CASSQGYRGSNYGYTF
NA	TRBV21-1	TRBJ2-5	once	TGTGCCAGCAACGGAGGGCCTCAAGAGACCCAGTACTTC	CASNGGPQETQYF
TRBD1	TRBV27	TRBJ1-5	NA	TGTGCCAGCAGTCCCGACAGGGGTGATCAGCCCCAGCATTTT	CASSPDRGDQPQHF
TRBD1	TRBV6-5	TRBJ2-2	NA	TGTGCCAGCAGTGGATGGACAGGGGAGGGCGGGGAGCTGTTTTTT	CASSGWTGEGGELFF
TRBD1	TRBV28	TRBJ2-5	NA	TGTGCCAGCAGTTTAGGGGACAGGGGAGAGACCCAGTACTTC	CASSLGDRGETQYF
TRBD2	TRBV7-3	TRBJ2-3	NA	TGTGCCAGCAGCTTACTCCCTAGCGGGGGCCGCACAGATACGCAGTATTTT	CASSLLPSGGRTDTQYF
NA	TRBV11-2	TRBJ1-2	NA	TGTGCCAGCAGCTTAGGCCCCGAGGGTAGCTATGGCTACACCTTC	CASSLGPEGSYGYTF
TRBD1	TRBV7-9	TRBJ1-6	NA	TGTGCCAGCAGCTCGGGGGCAGGGGGCGGTTCACCCCTCCACTTT	CASSSGAGGGSPLHF
NA	TRBV19	TRBJ2-1	NA	TGTGCCAGTAGTATAGGGGTACAGGTGTCCTACAATGAGCAGTTCTTC	CASSIGVQVSYNEQFF
NA	TRBV9	TRBJ2-7	few	TGTGCCAGCAGCCCTGACAGGGTTGATGGGACTCGGTACTTC	CASSPDRVDGTRYF
TRBD1	TRBV7-8	TRBJ2-7	NA	TGTGCCAGCGGCAACCCGGCGGACAGGCGAGACGAGCAGTACTTC	CASGNPADRRDEQYF
NA	TRBV19	TRBJ1-6	NA	TGTGCCAGTAGTATAGGAGGGGGCTCCTATAATTCACCCCTCCACTTT	CASSIGGGSYNSPLHF
TRBD2	TRBV4-1	TRBJ2-2	once	TGCGCCAGCAGCCAAGATGGACTAGCGGGGGGGTTTCACACCGGGGAGCTGTTTTTT	CASSQDGLAGGFHTGELFF
TRBD1	TRBV19	TRBJ1-1	NA	TGTGCCAGTAGTAATCAACAGGGGGCGGAAACTGAAGCTTTCTTT	CASSNQQGAETEAFF
TRBD2	TRBV10-3	TRBJ2-7	NA	TGTGCCATCCTCGATGGGACTAGCGGAAACTACGAGCAGTACTTC	CAILDGTSGNYEQYF
TRBD1	TRBV28	TRBJ1-2	NA	TGTGCCAGCAGTAGACAGGGGGCTTTGTCTGGCTACACCTTC	CASSRQGALSGYTF
TRBD1	TRBV15	TRBJ2-7	NA	TGTGCCACCAGCAGAGAAGCGACAGGGGGTTCCTACGAGCAGTACTTC	CATSREATGGSYEQYF
NA	TRBV7-2	TRBJ2-7	few	TGTGCCAGCAGCCTGGTGGTCACCAGGGGCGGATACGAGCAGTACTTC	CASSLVVTRGGYEQYF
NA	TRBV30	TRBJ1-4	NA	TGTGCCTGGAGTGTAGAAGGGGATGAAAAACTGTTTTTT	CAWSVEGDEKLFF
NA	TRBV21-1	TRBJ1-1	NA	TGTGCCAGCAGCCTACCGGGTACTGAAGCTTTCTTT	CASSLPGTEAFF
NA	TRBV2	TRBJ1-1	NA	TGTGCCAGCAGTTCAGAGGGTACTGAAGCTTTCTTT	CASSSEGTEAFF
NA	TRBV19	TRBJ2-1	NA	TGTGCCAGTAGTATTTCGGGAGTTAGAAACAATGAGCAGTTCTTC	CASSISGVRNNEQFF
TRBD1	TRBV5-1	TRBJ1-2	NA	TGCGCCAGCAGCTTCACCGGGACAGACTATGGCTACACCTTC	CASSFTGTDYGYTF
NA	TRBV5-1	TRBJ1-4	once	TGCGCCAGCAGCCGAATAGGGGCGGACCGGGTTTTGTCTGAAAAACTGTTTTTT	CASSRIGADRVLSEKLFF
NA	TRBV6-4	TRBJ1-1	NA	TGTGCCAGCAGTGCCGCCCCAGGGAACACTGAAGCTTTCTTT	CASSAAPGNTEAFF
TRBD1	TRBV5-1	TRBJ1-2	NA	TGCGCCAGCAGCCCGACAGGGTATGAAGGCTACACCTTC	CASSPTGYEGYTF
TRBD1	TRBV11-2	TRBJ2-1	few	TGTGCCAGCAGGAAAATGGGACAGGGGGCCTACAATGAGCAGTTCTTC	CASRKMGQGAYNEQFF
NA	TRBV2	TRBJ1-1	NA	TGTGCCAGCAGTGCGGAGGGGAACACTGAAGCTTTCTTT	CASSAEGNTEAFF
TRBD1	TRBV30	TRBJ1-1	NA	TGTGCCTGGAGTGCCAACAGGGGAGCTGAAGCTTTCTTT	CAWSANRGAEAFF
NA	TRBV11-2	TRBJ2-1	NA	TGTGCCAGCATCCGGACTATCAGCTCCTACAATGAGCAGTTCTTC	CASIRTISSYNEQFF
NA	TRBV4-2	TRBJ2-1	NA	TGTGCCAGCAGCCAACTTGGGAGTTCGGATGAGCAGTTCTTC	CASSQLGSSDEQFF
NA	TRBV4-1	TRBJ1-2	NA	TGCGCCAGCAGCCGGGTGGGTGCAGGGGGCTACACCTTC	CASSRVGAGGYTF
NA	TRBV25-1	TRBJ1-2	NA	TGTGCCAGCAGTGAATCCCCCGGGACTACGGCCGGCGGCTATGGCTACACCTTC	CASSESPGTTAGGYGYTF
TRBD2	TRBV18	TRBJ2-7	NA	TGTGCCAGCTCACTCGAACGACTAGCCCAAGCGACCTACGAGCAGTACTTC	CASSLERLAQATYEQYF
NA	TRBV6-1	TRBJ1-5	many	TGTGCCAGCAGTACAGGGATGAGCAATCAGCCCCAGCATTTT	CASSTGMSNQPQHF
TRBD1	TRBV18	TRBJ1-1	NA	TGTGCCAGCTCACCGTGGCCCCGCGGGGGACAGGGGTCCACTGAAGCTTTCTTT	CASSPWPRGGQGSTEAFF
NA	TRBV7-9	TRBJ2-3	NA	TGTGCCAGCAGCTCCGCGACTACTAGCACAGATACGCAGTATTTT	CASSSATTSTDTQYF
NA	TRBV4-2	TRBJ1-4	NA	TGTGCCAGCAGCCAACCTGACCGGGATAATGAAAAACTGTTTTTT	CASSQPDRDNEKLFF
NA	TRBV28	TRBJ2-5	once	TGTGCCAGCAGCTCCCGGTTGGGGGCGGGCGGAGAGACCCAGTACTTC	CASSSRLGAGGETQYF
NA	TRBV27	TRBJ2-7	few	TGTGCCAGCAGTCTGTTCAGGGCCCACGAGCAGTACTTC	CASSLFRAHEQYF
TRBD2	TRBV29-1	TRBJ2-1	NA	TGCAGCACCCCGCGTCCTGTCCTAGCGGGGGGGCCCAATGAGCAGTTCTTC	CSTPRPVLAGGPNEQFF